This T cell receptor (beta chain) was captured in a study of cytotoxic CD8 clonotypes in ibrutinib-treated CLL. General study findings and limits: Baseline clonality exceeded age-matched healthy donors and tracked circulating CD8+ T-cell counts.

The CDR3 spans 14 residues. Germline V gene lookup returns CDR1 MDHEN and CDR2 SYDVKM. The germline V and J ends were trimmed by 5 bases and 4 bases, with 14 bases remaining between them. Data came from immunoSEQ multiplex PCR; TCRdb stores just in-frame clones and leaves some out. The repertoire holds 200,000 or so clones, nearly 80% seen once, with about an eighth in the top ten. This clone was seen a handful of times. Its antigen remains unknown. The TCR beta libraries used 1.5 to 2 micrograms of genomic DNA that came from cryopreserved PBMCs. The input for sequencing was PBMCs, taken after 12 months of ibrutinib treatment. V and J are TRBV28 and TRBJ1-2; a weak D match, TRBD1 (6 bases). The receptor's source is a human donor with chronic lymphocytic leukemia. The CDR3 sequence: CASSNPGQSYGYTF. CDR3 nucleotides: TGTGCCAGCAGTAACCCCGGACAGAGCTATGGCTACACCTTC.